This passage covers 5 T cell receptor beta chains from one sample sequenced in a study of cytomegalovirus exposure and HLA in healthy donors. With 60 Vbeta and 13 Jbeta primers, the PCR was carried out. Using immunoSEQ multiplex PCR, the repertoire was profiled, and TCRdb retains in-frame clones only, with some absent. The repertoire includes about 220,000 clones, about 79% of them detected once, and roughly 1.9% sits in the top ten. The sequencing sample was made of PBMCs. These TCRs come from a male donor in good health and CMV-seronegative.

CDR3 protein: CASSPDSLSYNEQFF. Written as DNA, the CDR3 is TGTGCCAGCAGCCCCGACTCGCTTTCCTACAATGAGCAGTTCTTC. The chain employs TRBV7-2 and TRBJ2-1; D not resolved. The germline V gene encodes CDR1 SGHTA and CDR2 FQGNSA. V dropped 5 bases and J dropped 1 base, with 12 bases sitting between them. This CDR3 is built from 15 residues. Combining the CDR3 with reference TRBV7-2 and TRBJ2-1 gives the whole variable domain GAGVSQSPSNKVTEKGKDVELRCDPISGHTALYWYRQSLGQGLEFLIYFQGNSAPDKSGLPSDRFSAERTGGSVSTLTIQRTQQEDSAVYLCASSPDSLSYNEQFFGPGTRLTVL.

The chain is built from TRBV14 and TRBJ2-7, with TRBD2 matching over 7 bases. CDR3 length equals 12 residues. Losses at the gene ends were 3 bases for V and 9 bases for J; bases not matched to a gene: 5. The germline V gene encodes CDR1 SGHDN and CDR2 FVKESK. The CDR3 spells CASSQTLAPQYF. CDR3 DNA sequence: TGTGCCAGCAGCCAGACACTAGCGCCGCAGTACTTC.

This clone was detected once. This chain joins TRBV4-3 and TRBJ2-7; D is unclear. CDR1 and CDR2 from the germline V gene are LGHNA and YSLEER. The V end lost 0 bases, the J end lost 7 bases, and 25 bases lay between the germline ends. The CDR3 covers 18 residues. As DNA, the CDR3 is TGCGCCAGCAGCCAAGATGTCGCGACTTTCGTTAAGGTAAATGAGCAGTACTTC. Its protein product is CASSQDVATFVKVNEQYF.

This chain connects TRBV7-9 to TRBJ2-3; possibly TRBD2 for D (5 bases). Trimming left V 8 bases short and J 2 bases short, with 20 bases between. CDR1 and CDR2 from the germline V gene are SEHNR and FQNEAQ (reference sequence). The CDR3 loop spans 16 amino acids. The CDR3 DNA reads as TGTGCCAGCCGACACTCAAGGGTTAGCGACACAGATACGCAGTATTTT. This translates into CASRHSRVSDTDTQYF.

This sequence joins TRBV27 and TRBJ2-5; TRBD2 might be the D (5 bases). The CDR3 runs to 13 residues. Germline V gives CDR1 MNHEY, CDR2 SMNVEV (reference sequence). Trimming pared 6 bases from V and 7 bases from J, leaving 15 bases between. The CDR3 is CASRDRRGWTQYF. DNA of the CDR3: TGTGCCAGCAGAGACCGAAGAGGGTGGACCCAGTACTTC.